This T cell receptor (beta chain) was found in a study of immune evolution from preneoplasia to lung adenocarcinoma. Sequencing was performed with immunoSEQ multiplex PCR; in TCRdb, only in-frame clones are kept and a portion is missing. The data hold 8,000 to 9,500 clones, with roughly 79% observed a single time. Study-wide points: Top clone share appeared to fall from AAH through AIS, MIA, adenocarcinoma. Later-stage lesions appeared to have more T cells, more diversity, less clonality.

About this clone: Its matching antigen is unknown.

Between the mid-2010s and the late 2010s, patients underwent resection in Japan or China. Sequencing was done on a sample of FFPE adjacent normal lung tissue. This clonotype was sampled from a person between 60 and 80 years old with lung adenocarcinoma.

The CDR3 nucleotides read TGTGCCAGCAGTTTATCTGGGGGAAACACCGGGGAGCTGTTTTTT. Residues: CASSLSGGNTGELFF. V and J are TRBV28 and TRBJ2-2; D is tentatively TRBD1 or TRBD2 (5 bases each). Germline values: CDR1 MDHEN, CDR2 SYDVKM. The CDR3 is 15 amino acids. Deletions cut 1 base from V and 2 bases from J, with 8 bases between. Combining the CDR3 with reference TRBV28 and TRBJ2-2 gives the whole variable domain DVKVTQSSRYLVKRTGEKVFLECVQDMDHENMFWYRQDPGLGLRLIYFSYDVKMKEKGDIPEGYSVSREKKERFSLILESASTNQTSMYLCASSLSGGNTGELFFGEGSRLTVL.